A selection of T cell receptor beta chains follows, all from one sample in a study of T cell responses to AZD1222 COVID-19 vaccine. Only in-frame clones appear in the TCRdb table, and some are missing; sequencing was by immunoSEQ multiplex PCR. The sample holds some 140,000 clones, 92% seen once. The sequences come from peripheral blood, collected on day 0 of AZD1222 vaccination. The receptors originated from an adult in good health. The CDR3 runs from the conserved cysteine through the conserved F or W. The D gene is left open where the match is weak. The listing skips clone size in some rows; elsewhere it reads once, few, many or a size class.

CDR3 DNA,CDR3 protein,J gene,D gene,clone size,V gene
TGTGCCAGTAGTCGGGGTGAGGGTGGAAACATTCAGTACTTC,CASSRGEGGNIQYF,TRBJ2-4,NA,NA,TRBV19
TGTGCCAGCAGTTTACAGGGGGCCCCCCAAGAGACCCAGTACTTC,CASSLQGAPQETQYF,TRBJ2-5,TRBD1,few,TRBV6-2/TRBV6-3
TGTGCCAGCTCATCGGACGGTAATTCACCCCTCCACTTT,CASSSDGNSPLHF,TRBJ1-6,NA,once,TRBV18
TGTGCCAGTAGTATCGGACTAGCGGGGGGTCAGAATGAGCAGTTCTTC,CASSIGLAGGQNEQFF,TRBJ2-1,TRBD2,NA,TRBV19
TGTGCCAGCAGCTTGGGGGTAAACACCGGGGAGCTGTTTTTT,CASSLGVNTGELFF,TRBJ2-2,NA,NA,TRBV5-5
TGCGCCAGCAGCCAAGACCTTAAGGGTGCAGATACGCAGTATTTT,CASSQDLKGADTQYF,TRBJ2-3,NA,NA,TRBV4-3
TGTGCCAGCAGCCCCCGCTACGAGCAGTACTTC,CASSPRYEQYF,TRBJ2-7,NA,NA,TRBV11-2
TGTGCCAGCAGTAGCTATAGCTCCTACAATGAGCAGTTCTTC,CASSSYSSYNEQFF,TRBJ2-1,NA,NA,TRBV28
TGTGCCAGCAGTTACTCGGCCCTGGGGGCTGAAGCTTTCTTT,CASSYSALGAEAFF,TRBJ1-1,NA,NA,TRBV6-6
TGTGCCAGCAGCTTGAGGAGCAGGGATGGAAACACCATATATTTT,CASSLRSRDGNTIYF,TRBJ1-3,NA,once,TRBV5-4
TGTGCCAGCACCATCATTAATAACATTCAGTACTTC,CASTIINNIQYF,TRBJ2-4,NA,NA,TRBV7-9
TGTGCCAGCAGCGTAGACAGGGGGCTTTCTGGAAACACCATATATTTT,CASSVDRGLSGNTIYF,TRBJ1-3,TRBD1,NA,TRBV9
TGTGCCAGCAGCGTAGAAGCGGGGAGTGGGACAGATACGCAGTATTTT,CASSVEAGSGTDTQYF,TRBJ2-3,TRBD2,NA,TRBV9